The 12 T cell receptor beta chains below come from one sample, sequenced in a study of PD-1 blockade in classical Hodgkin lymphoma. Every one of the patients relapsed after autologous stem cell transplantation (brentuximab vedotin exposure was variable). Repertoires were generated with immunoSEQ multiplex PCR, while TCRdb's copy carries only in-frame clones and drops some. The sample lists 70,000 to 85,000 clones; roughly 91% were seen once. The sample consisted of peripheral blood mononuclear cells (PBMCs), taken at baseline. The receptors were sampled from a human donor with classical Hodgkin lymphoma.

This clone was observed a single time. The chain has TRBV30 and TRBJ2-1; D remains unclear. V lost 2 bases, J lost 5 bases, and 7 bases lay in between. Germline values: CDR1 GTSNPN, CDR2 SVGIG (reference sequence). The CDR3 has 12 amino acids. The CDR3 reads CAWSPNHNEQFF. For the CDR3, the DNA is TGTGCCTGGAGTCCCAATCACAATGAGCAGTTCTTC. Drawing the rest from reference TRBV30 and TRBJ2-1, the complete variable domain is SQTIHQWPATLVQPVGSPLSLECTVEGTSNPNLYWYRQAAGRGLQLLFYSVGIGQISSEVPQNLSASRPQDRQFILSSKKLLLSDSGFYLCAWSPNHNEQFFGPGTRLTVL.

The chain recombines TRBV19 with TRBJ1-1, with D hard to call. The germline V and J ends were trimmed by 3 bases and 6 bases, with 8 bases remaining between them. Germline assignment: CDR1 LNHDA and CDR2 SQIVND (reference sequence). The CDR3 is 12 residues long. Written as DNA, the CDR3 is TGTGCCAGTAGTATGGATGGGGCTGAAGCTTTCTTT. The encoded protein is CASSMDGAEAFF. Using reference TRBV19 and TRBJ1-1 for the parts outside the CDR3, the full variable domain is DGGITQSPKYLFRKEGQNVTLSCEQNLNHDAMYWYRQDPGQGLRLIYYSQIVNDFQKGDIAEGYSVSREKKESFPLTVTSAQKNPTAFYLCASSMDGAEAFFGQGTRLTVV.

The chain is built from TRBV9 and TRBJ1-4, with a weak D call TRBD1 (6 bases). The germline CDR1 and CDR2 sequences are SGDLS and YYNGEE. The CDR3 covers 16 residues. V was shortened by 0 bases and J by 8 bases, with 17 bases between the two germline ends. The CDR3 here is CASSVVPGSGTEKLFF. The CDR3 bases are TGTGCCAGCAGCGTAGTACCCGGGTCAGGGACAGAAAAACTGTTTTTT.

This clone showed up just once. The DNA is omitted, as the CDR3 cannot be located on it reliably, and the CDR3 follows TCRdb's listing. The rearrangement joins TRBV11-2 to TRBJ2-6; the D call TRBD1 from the table was never checked on the DNA. The CDR3 contains 18 residues when both ends are counted. Looked up from germline, CDR1 is SGHAT and CDR2 is FQNNGV. CDR3 loop: CASSFGPGQGTGANVLTF.

This clone was recorded only once. The rearrangement links TRBV28 to TRBJ2-7; 11 nucleotides align to TRBD2. The CDR3 sequence is 16 residues long. The J segment lost 5 bases and the V segment lost 6 bases, leaving 12 bases of the junction unmatched. Germline CDR1 and CDR2: MDHEN and SYDVKM. The DNA of the CDR3 is TGTGCCAGCAGCTGGAATAGGCTAGCGGGAGGAAACGAGCAGTACTTC. This encodes CASSWNRLAGGNEQYF.

The chain uses TRBV30 and TRBJ2-5; D is unclear. Trimming stripped 1 base from V and 3 bases from J, with 6 bases between. This CDR3 has 12 residues. Germline V gene lookup returns CDR1 GTSNPN and CDR2 SVGIG (reference sequence). The CDR3 region is CAWSGQEETQYF. The CDR3 DNA sequence: TGTGCCTGGAGTGGGCAGGAAGAGACCCAGTACTTC.

The V and J genes are TRBV5-4 and TRBJ2-1, with D unclear. The CDR3 sequence is 13 residues long. CDR1 and CDR2 from the germline V gene are SGHNT and YYREEE (reference sequence). V was shortened by 0 bases and J by 7 bases, with 8 bases between the two germline ends. The CDR3 spells CASSLEPDNEQFF. CDR3 sequence (DNA): TGTGCCAGCAGCTTGGAACCGGATAATGAGCAGTTCTTC.

This clone was found a few times. The chain is built from TRBV25-1 and TRBJ2-7, with D perhaps matching TRBD1 or TRBD2 (5 bases each). V lost 5 bases and J lost 4, with 21 bases in between. This CDR3 is 16 amino acids long. Germline V CDR1 and CDR2: MGHDK, SYGVNS. CDR3 bases: TGTGCCAGCAGTCCGGTCGGGGCAGGGCCCGAATACGAGCAGTACTTC. Translated: CASSPVGAGPEYEQYF.

The CDR3: CASSLGGLSGANVLTF. CDR3 nucleotide sequence: TGTGCCAGCAGCTTAGGCGGACTATCTGGGGCCAACGTCCTGACTTTC. The chain carries TRBV7-2 and TRBJ2-6; a possible D gene is TRBD2 (6 bases). The germline CDR1 and CDR2 sequences are SGHTA and FQGNSA. V was cut by 1 base and J by 1 base, with 8 bases left in between. The CDR3 runs to 16 residues.

The chain carries TRBV2 and TRBJ2-1; 14 bases line up with TRBD2. The V segment lost 5 bases and the J segment 4 bases; nucleotides outside the gene matches: 7. Germline CDR1 and CDR2: SNHLY and FYNNEI. CDR3 size: 17 residues. The CDR3: CASSFSGLAGVYNEQFF. CDR3 nucleotide sequence: TGTGCCAGCAGTTTCTCGGGACTAGCGGGGGTTTACAATGAGCAGTTCTTC. Complete variable domain (other parts from reference TRBV2 and TRBJ2-1): EPEVTQTPSHQVTQMGQEVILRCVPISNHLYFYWYRQILGQKVEFLVSFYNNEISEKSEIFDDQFSVERPDGSNFTLKIRSTKLEDSAMYFCASSFSGLAGVYNEQFFGPGTRLTVL.

V and J are TRBV6-6 and TRBJ1-5; 8 bases map to TRBD1. V shed 6 bases and J 10 bases; nucleotides not matched to a gene: 11. The germline V gene encodes CDR1 MNHNY and CDR2 SVGAGI (reference sequence). CDR3 length: 14 residues. The CDR3 reads CASSEQGAMAPQHF. The CDR3 DNA sequence: TGTGCCAGCAGCGAGCAGGGGGCAATGGCACCCCAGCATTTT.

This chain links TRBV30 with TRBJ2-3, with a possible D match to TRBD1 (5 bases). The CDR3 is 15 amino acids. Germline loops: CDR1 GTSNPN, CDR2 SVGIG (reference sequence). Deletions cut 0 bases from V and 6 bases from J, with 16 bases between. CDR3 nucleotide sequence: TGTGCCTGGAGTGTGGGGCAGGGAAAGGGGGATACGCAGTATTTT. Translated, it gives CAWSVGQGKGDTQYF.